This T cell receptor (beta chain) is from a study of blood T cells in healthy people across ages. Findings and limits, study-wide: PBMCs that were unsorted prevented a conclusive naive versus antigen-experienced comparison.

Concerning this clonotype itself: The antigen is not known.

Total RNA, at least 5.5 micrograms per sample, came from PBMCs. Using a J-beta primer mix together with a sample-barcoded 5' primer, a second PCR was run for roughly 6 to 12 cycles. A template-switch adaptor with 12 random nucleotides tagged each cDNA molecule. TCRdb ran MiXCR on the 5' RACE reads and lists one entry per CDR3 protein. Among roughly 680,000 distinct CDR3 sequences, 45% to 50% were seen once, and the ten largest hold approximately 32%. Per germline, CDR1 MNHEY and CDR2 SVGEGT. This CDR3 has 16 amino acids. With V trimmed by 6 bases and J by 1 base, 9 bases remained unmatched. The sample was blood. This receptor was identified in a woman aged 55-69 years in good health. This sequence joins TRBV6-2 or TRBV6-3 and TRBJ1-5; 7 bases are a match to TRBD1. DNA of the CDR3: TGTGCCAGCAGGTCCAACAGGGGCGGGAGCAATCAGCCCCAGCATTTT. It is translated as CASRSNRGGSNQPQHF.